The clone carrying this T cell receptor beta chain was seen a handful of times. Its antigen remains unknown. The CDR3 has 10 residues. V lost 6 bases and J lost 7, with 9 bases in between. Germline CDR1 is DFQATT and CDR2 is SNEGSKA (reference sequence). This sample is part of a study of beta chain features in type 1 diabetes. Overall study context: What patients shared with healthy donors was a similar profile of age, gender and cell yields. Study conclusions and caveats: The question left open here concerned HLA type influencing TCRB rearrangement. Type 1 diabetes patients had TCRB CDR3s that were shorter (moderately but significantly so) in all four CD4+ subsets.

Of the isolated RNA, all was reverse transcribed, and so the sequenced material was expressed TCRB transcripts. TCRdb's table, derived via immunoSEQ multiplex PCR, lists solely in-frame clones and lacks some. The data show about 180,000 clones, with 7.8% seen just once and around 0.94% held by the top ten. All sorted populations exceeded 95% purity. V usage is TRBV20-1 and J usage is TRBJ1-2, with a tentative D call TRBD1 (6 bases). This receptor was taken from a woman aged 40 to 50 with type 1 diabetes. Sequencing was performed on central memory CD4+ T cells from blood. CDR3 coding DNA: TGCAGTGCACAGGGACCTGGCTACACCTTC. It is translated as CSAQGPGYTF.